This is a list of T cell receptor beta chains from one sample in a study of blood T cell repertoires in COVID-19. Sequenced by immunoSEQ multiplex PCR; TCRdb stores in-frame clones only, minus some. Of about 190,000 clones in the sample, more than 75% were seen once. The specimen was peripheral blood. These receptors were collected from a human donor in a cohort sampled during active COVID-19. Both conserved end residues are part of each CDR3. The order of the fields is V gene, J gene, CDR3 length, D gene, clone size, CDR3 protein, CDR3 DNA. The D gene is left open where the match is weak. Only part of the rows carry a size: once, few, many, or a class if the clone is expanded.

V gene: TRBV28; J gene: TRBJ2-7; CDR3 length: 14; D gene: TRBD1; clone size: .; CDR3 protein: CASSTGTGGDEQYF; CDR3 DNA: TGTGCCAGCAGTACCGGGACAGGGGGGGACGAGCAGTACTTC
V gene: TRBV3-1/TRBV3-2; J gene: TRBJ2-7; CDR3 length: 19; D gene: TRBD2; clone size: .; CDR3 protein: CASSSTPSGIGGGRYEQYF; CDR3 DNA: TGTGCCAGCAGTTCCACGCCTAGCGGGATAGGCGGGGGCCGCTACGAGCAGTACTTC
V gene: TRBV11-2; J gene: TRBJ2-7; CDR3 length: 14; D gene: .; clone size: .; CDR3 protein: CASSLSGNSYEQYF; CDR3 DNA: TGTGCCAGCAGCTTATCGGGAAACTCCTACGAGCAGTACTTC
V gene: TRBV2; J gene: TRBJ1-6; CDR3 length: 17; D gene: .; clone size: .; CDR3 protein: CASSELDGSSYNSPLHF; CDR3 DNA: TGTGCCAGCAGTGAGTTGGACGGGAGCTCCTATAATTCACCCCTCCACTTT
V gene: TRBV19; J gene: TRBJ1-5; CDR3 length: 15; D gene: .; clone size: .; CDR3 protein: CASSNGGGSNQPQHF; CDR3 DNA: TGTGCCAGTAGTAATGGGGGAGGGAGCAATCAGCCCCAGCATTTT
V gene: TRBV5-4; J gene: TRBJ2-5; CDR3 length: 12; D gene: .; clone size: .; CDR3 protein: CASNSRGETQYF; CDR3 DNA: TGTGCCAGCAACTCCAGGGGTGAGACCCAGTACTTC
V gene: TRBV4-3; J gene: TRBJ2-2; CDR3 length: 16; D gene: .; clone size: few; CDR3 protein: CASSQDTGGRTGELFF; CDR3 DNA: TGCGCCAGCAGCCAAGATACGGGGGGCCGGACCGGGGAGCTGTTTTTT
V gene: TRBV12-3/TRBV12-4; J gene: TRBJ2-7; CDR3 length: 12; D gene: .; clone size: .; CDR3 protein: CASSPRGHEQYF; CDR3 DNA: TGTGCCAGCAGCCCACGTGGCCACGAGCAGTACTTC
V gene: TRBV15; J gene: TRBJ1-1; CDR3 length: 16; D gene: .; clone size: .; CDR3 protein: CATSRAAPRGNTEAFF; CDR3 DNA: TGTGCCACCAGCAGAGCAGCGCCCAGGGGGAACACTGAAGCTTTCTTT
V gene: TRBV6-6; J gene: TRBJ2-7; CDR3 length: 16; D gene: TRBD2; clone size: .; CDR3 protein: CASRRFLAGGSYEQYF; CDR3 DNA: TGTGCCAGCAGGAGATTTTTAGCGGGGGGATCCTACGAGCAGTACTTC
V gene: TRBV6-5; J gene: TRBJ1-5; CDR3 length: 15; D gene: TRBD1; clone size: .; CDR3 protein: CASSPGTASNQPQHF; CDR3 DNA: TGTGCCAGCAGTCCCGGGACAGCTAGCAATCAGCCCCAGCATTTT
V gene: TRBV7-2; J gene: TRBJ2-7; CDR3 length: 16; D gene: .; clone size: .; CDR3 protein: CASSGGGGYLSYEQYF; CDR3 DNA: TGTGCCAGCAGCGGAGGAGGGGGCTACCTCTCCTACGAGCAGTACTTC
V gene: TRBV7-2; J gene: TRBJ2-1; CDR3 length: 15; D gene: TRBD2; clone size: .; CDR3 protein: CASSPVGGGGNEQFF; CDR3 DNA: TGTGCCAGCAGCCCCGTCGGCGGGGGAGGGAATGAGCAGTTCTTC
V gene: TRBV2; J gene: TRBJ2-1; CDR3 length: 15; D gene: TRBD2; clone size: .; CDR3 protein: CASSWTSGNAGEQFF; CDR3 DNA: TGTGCCAGCAGTTGGACTAGCGGGAATGCGGGTGAGCAGTTCTTC
V gene: TRBV9; J gene: TRBJ2-5; CDR3 length: 15; D gene: TRBD2; clone size: .; CDR3 protein: CASSPGLAGIETQYF; CDR3 DNA: TGTGCCAGCAGCCCCGGACTAGCGGGAATTGAGACCCAGTACTTC
V gene: TRBV5-1; J gene: TRBJ1-1; CDR3 length: 14; D gene: .; clone size: .; CDR3 protein: CASSLRVMNTEAFF; CDR3 DNA: TGCGCCAGCAGCTTAAGAGTCATGAACACTGAAGCTTTCTTT
V gene: TRBV9; J gene: TRBJ2-5; CDR3 length: 13; D gene: .; clone size: .; CDR3 protein: CASSAGVVSTQYF; CDR3 DNA: TGTGCCAGCAGCGCGGGGGTCGTGTCGACCCAGTACTTC
V gene: TRBV7-9; J gene: TRBJ2-7; CDR3 length: 14; D gene: .; clone size: .; CDR3 protein: CASSFGVNGYEQYF; CDR3 DNA: TGTGCCAGCAGCTTTGGTGTCAACGGCTACGAGCAGTACTTC
V gene: TRBV30; J gene: TRBJ2-7; CDR3 length: 13; D gene: .; clone size: .; CDR3 protein: CAWSGSGSHEQYF; CDR3 DNA: TGTGCCTGGAGTGGGTCGGGGAGCCACGAGCAGTACTTC
V gene: TRBV6-1; J gene: TRBJ2-7; CDR3 length: 16; D gene: .; clone size: .; CDR3 protein: CASSEIAGDPRLKQYF; CDR3 DNA: TGTGCCAGCAGTGAAATTGCCGGAGACCCCCGCCTGAAGCAGTACTTC
V gene: TRBV7-2; J gene: TRBJ1-6; CDR3 length: 15; D gene: .; clone size: .; CDR3 protein: CASSQEVLVGSPLHF; CDR3 DNA: TGTGCCAGCAGCCAAGAAGTTCTGGTGGGCTCACCCCTCCACTTT
V gene: TRBV9; J gene: TRBJ2-3; CDR3 length: 17; D gene: TRBD1; clone size: .; CDR3 protein: CASSAWAGTGGTDTQYF; CDR3 DNA: TGTGCCAGCAGCGCATGGGCCGGGACAGGGGGCACAGATACGCAGTATTTT
V gene: TRBV18; J gene: TRBJ2-1; CDR3 length: 16; D gene: TRBD2; clone size: .; CDR3 protein: CASSPTGREIFNEQFF; CDR3 DNA: TGTGCCAGCTCACCAACGGGGCGGGAGATTTTCAATGAGCAGTTCTTC
V gene: TRBV27; J gene: TRBJ2-1; CDR3 length: 16; D gene: TRBD1; clone size: .; CDR3 protein: CASSQTPGTGRNEQFF; CDR3 DNA: TGTGCCAGCAGTCAAACCCCCGGGACAGGGAGAAATGAGCAGTTCTTC
V gene: TRBV5-4; J gene: TRBJ2-2; CDR3 length: 15; D gene: .; clone size: .; CDR3 protein: CASSFSGTNTGELFF; CDR3 DNA: TGTGCCAGCAGCTTTTCGGGGACGAACACCGGGGAGCTGTTTTTT
V gene: TRBV5-1; J gene: TRBJ2-2; CDR3 length: 12; D gene: .; clone size: .; CDR3 protein: CASSLALGELFF; CDR3 DNA: TGCGCCAGCAGCTTAGCCCTCGGGGAGCTGTTTTTT
V gene: TRBV7-2; J gene: TRBJ2-3; CDR3 length: 16; D gene: TRBD2; clone size: .; CDR3 protein: CASSAGLAGGTDTQYF; CDR3 DNA: TGTGCCAGCAGCGCTGGACTAGCGGGAGGGACAGATACGCAGTATTTT
V gene: TRBV5-1; J gene: TRBJ2-2; CDR3 length: 15; D gene: TRBD1; clone size: .; CDR3 protein: CASSLGDRNTGELFF; CDR3 DNA: TGCGCCAGCAGCTTGGGGGACAGGAACACCGGGGAGCTGTTTTTT
V gene: TRBV28; J gene: TRBJ2-7; CDR3 length: 15; D gene: TRBD1; clone size: .; CDR3 protein: CASSLDRVRTYEQYF; CDR3 DNA: TGTGCCAGCAGTTTAGACAGGGTGAGGACCTACGAGCAGTACTTC
V gene: TRBV6-1; J gene: TRBJ2-7; CDR3 length: 12; D gene: .; clone size: .; CDR3 protein: CASSEPPREQYF; CDR3 DNA: TGTGCCAGCAGTGAACCCCCACGGGAGCAGTACTTC
V gene: TRBV6-2/TRBV6-3; J gene: TRBJ2-7; CDR3 length: 16; D gene: TRBD2; clone size: .; CDR3 protein: CASSYSRTSGKYEQYF; CDR3 DNA: TGTGCCAGCAGTTACTCCCGGACTAGCGGGAAGTACGAGCAGTACTTC
V gene: TRBV5-4; J gene: TRBJ1-4; CDR3 length: 15; D gene: TRBD1; clone size: once; CDR3 protein: CASSQVGTGGEKLFF; CDR3 DNA: TGTGCCAGCAGCCAGGTCGGGACAGGGGGTGAAAAACTGTTTTTT
V gene: TRBV6-1; J gene: TRBJ1-5; CDR3 length: 16; D gene: .; clone size: .; CDR3 protein: CASSEVGWSSNQPQHF; CDR3 DNA: TGTGCCAGCAGTGAGGTCGGGTGGAGTAGCAATCAGCCCCAGCATTTT
V gene: TRBV30; J gene: TRBJ1-4; CDR3 length: 13; D gene: TRBD1; clone size: .; CDR3 protein: CAWTGGQVEKLFF; CDR3 DNA: TGTGCCTGGACAGGGGGCCAGGTTGAAAAACTGTTTTTT
V gene: TRBV19; J gene: TRBJ1-4; CDR3 length: 15; D gene: .; clone size: .; CDR3 protein: CASSIATSLTEKLFF; CDR3 DNA: TGTGCCAGTAGTATAGCGACATCACTGACTGAAAAACTGTTTTTT
V gene: TRBV6-5; J gene: TRBJ2-2; CDR3 length: 16; D gene: .; clone size: .; CDR3 protein: CASSYSRDTSTGELFF; CDR3 DNA: TGTGCCAGCAGTTACTCGAGGGACACAAGCACCGGGGAGCTGTTTTTT
V gene: TRBV5-1; J gene: TRBJ1-4; CDR3 length: 15; D gene: TRBD1; clone size: .; CDR3 protein: CASSLQGDVNEKLFF; CDR3 DNA: TGCGCCAGCAGCTTACAGGGGGATGTTAATGAAAAACTGTTTTTT
V gene: TRBV18; J gene: TRBJ2-1; CDR3 length: 14; D gene: .; clone size: .; CDR3 protein: CASSPPSGDGEQFF; CDR3 DNA: TGTGCCAGCTCACCACCATCGGGGGATGGTGAGCAGTTCTTC
V gene: TRBV24-1; J gene: TRBJ2-1; CDR3 length: 15; D gene: .; clone size: once; CDR3 protein: CATSDFSRGRTEQFF; CDR3 DNA: TGTGCCACCAGTGATTTTTCCCGGGGAAGGACGGAGCAGTTCTTC
V gene: TRBV7-8; J gene: TRBJ2-1; CDR3 length: 18; D gene: TRBD2; clone size: .; CDR3 protein: CASSRGGSLAGSYNEQFF; CDR3 DNA: TGTGCCAGCAGCCGAGGGGGGTCCCTAGCGGGATCTTACAATGAGCAGTTCTTC
V gene: TRBV25-1; J gene: TRBJ1-2; CDR3 length: 14; D gene: .; clone size: once; CDR3 protein: CASSESRQDYGYTF; CDR3 DNA: TGTGCCAGCAGTGAATCGCGACAGGATTATGGCTACACCTTC
V gene: TRBV28; J gene: TRBJ2-7; CDR3 length: 17; D gene: .; clone size: once; CDR3 protein: CASSSPPNSGSSYEQYF; CDR3 DNA: TGTGCCAGCAGTTCCCCCCCTAATAGCGGAAGCTCCTACGAGCAGTACTTC
V gene: TRBV11-3; J gene: TRBJ2-1; CDR3 length: 14; D gene: TRBD1; clone size: .; CDR3 protein: CASSSGTARSEQFF; CDR3 DNA: TGTGCCAGCAGCTCCGGGACAGCGAGGAGTGAGCAGTTCTTC
V gene: TRBV19; J gene: TRBJ2-6; CDR3 length: 13; D gene: .; clone size: .; CDR3 protein: CASSLSGANVLTF; CDR3 DNA: TGTGCCAGTAGCCTCAGTGGGGCCAACGTCCTGACTTTC
V gene: TRBV7-7; J gene: TRBJ2-5; CDR3 length: 17; D gene: TRBD2; clone size: .; CDR3 protein: CASSFTSSGGDQETQYF; CDR3 DNA: TGTGCTAGCAGTTTCACCTCGAGTGGGGGGGACCAAGAGACCCAGTACTTC
V gene: TRBV5-5; J gene: TRBJ2-5; CDR3 length: 15; D gene: .; clone size: .; CDR3 protein: CASRRADWYQETQYF; CDR3 DNA: TGTGCCAGCAGGAGGGCCGACTGGTACCAAGAGACCCAGTACTTC
V gene: TRBV18; J gene: TRBJ1-1; CDR3 length: 14; D gene: TRBD1; clone size: .; CDR3 protein: CASSPGQANTEAFF; CDR3 DNA: TGTGCCAGCTCACCAGGACAGGCGAACACTGAAGCTTTCTTT
V gene: TRBV10-3; J gene: TRBJ1-5; CDR3 length: 14; D gene: .; clone size: .; CDR3 protein: CAISEPGGNQPQHF; CDR3 DNA: TGTGCCATCAGTGAACCGGGTGGCAATCAGCCCCAGCATTTT
V gene: TRBV6-2/TRBV6-3; J gene: TRBJ2-3; CDR3 length: 14; D gene: .; clone size: .; CDR3 protein: CASSKTRGADTQYF; CDR3 DNA: TGTGCCAGCAGCAAGACTAGAGGAGCAGATACGCAGTATTTT
V gene: TRBV5-1; J gene: TRBJ1-1; CDR3 length: 17; D gene: TRBD1; clone size: .; CDR3 protein: CASSSRDRVAWGTEAFF; CDR3 DNA: TGCGCCAGCAGCTCCCGGGACAGAGTTGCCTGGGGCACTGAAGCTTTCTTT
V gene: TRBV28; J gene: TRBJ1-2; CDR3 length: 14; D gene: .; clone size: .; CDR3 protein: CASRRDTQNYGYTF; CDR3 DNA: TGTGCCAGCCGCCGGGACACCCAAAACTATGGCTACACCTTC